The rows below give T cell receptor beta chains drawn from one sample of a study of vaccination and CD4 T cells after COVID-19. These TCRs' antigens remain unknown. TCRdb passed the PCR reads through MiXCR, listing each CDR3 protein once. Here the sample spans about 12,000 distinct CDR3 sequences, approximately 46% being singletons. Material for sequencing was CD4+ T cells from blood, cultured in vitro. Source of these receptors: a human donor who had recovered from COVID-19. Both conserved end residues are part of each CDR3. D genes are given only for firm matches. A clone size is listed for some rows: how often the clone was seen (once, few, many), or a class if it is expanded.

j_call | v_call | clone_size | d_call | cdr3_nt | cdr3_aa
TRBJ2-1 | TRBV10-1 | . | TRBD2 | TGCGCCAGCAGTGAAACAGCGGGAGGGCCTGGTGAGCAGTTCTTC | CASSETAGGPGEQFF
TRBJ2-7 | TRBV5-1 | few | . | TGCGCCAGCAGCATGGGACACGGAACCTACGAGCAGTACTTC | CASSMGHGTYEQYF
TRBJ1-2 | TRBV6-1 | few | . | TGTGCCAGCGGCCGGGACGGACTCTATGGCTACACCTTC | CASGRDGLYGYTF
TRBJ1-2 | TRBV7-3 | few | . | TGTGCCAGCAGCCCCCGTTCAGGGGAAGGCTACACCTTC | CASSPRSGEGYTF
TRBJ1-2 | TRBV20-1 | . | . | TGCAGTGTTTTCGAGAGTCATGGCTACACCTTC | CSVFESHGYTF
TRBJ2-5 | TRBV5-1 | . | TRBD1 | TGCGCCAGCAGCTTGACCGATGCAGGGGGAGAGACCCAGTACTTC | CASSLTDAGGETQYF
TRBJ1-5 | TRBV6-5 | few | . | TGTGCCAGCAGTTACTCGCCGGCGAGCAATCAGCCCCAGCATTTT | CASSYSPASNQPQHF
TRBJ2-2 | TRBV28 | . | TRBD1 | TGTGCCAGCAGGCGGGACAGGGTTGGTTCCGGGGAGCTGTTTTTT | CASRRDRVGSGELFF
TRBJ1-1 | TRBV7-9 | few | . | TGTGCCAGCAGCTTGGAGGGGACCACTGAAGCTTTCTTT | CASSLEGTTEAFF
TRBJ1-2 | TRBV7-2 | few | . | TGTGCCAGCAGCTTAGTTGCCGGCTATGGCTACACCTTC | CASSLVAGYGYTF
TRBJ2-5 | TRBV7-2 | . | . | TGTGCCAGCTCAAGGTCTGTGGGGCCCCAAGAGACCCAGTACTTC | CASSRSVGPQETQYF
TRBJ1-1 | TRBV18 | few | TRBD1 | TGTGCCAGCTCAGTGACAGGGGTGAACACTGAAGCTTTCTTT | CASSVTGVNTEAFF
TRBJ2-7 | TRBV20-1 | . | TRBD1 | TGCAGTGCGGGCCACGGGACAGGGTCCTACGAGCAGTACTTC | CSAGHGTGSYEQYF
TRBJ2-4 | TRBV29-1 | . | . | TGCAGCGTTGGGTGGAATGACATTCAGTACTTC | CSVGWNDIQYF
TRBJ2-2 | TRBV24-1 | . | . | TGTGCCACCAGTGACTACGGGACTGGCACCGGGGAGCTGTTTTTT | CATSDYGTGTGELFF
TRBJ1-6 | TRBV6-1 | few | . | TGTGCCAGCAGTGGGGCGGGGGCTATTGGTTCACCCCTCCACTTT | CASSGAGAIGSPLHF
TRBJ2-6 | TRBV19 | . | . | TGTGCCAGTAGTAAGGGGAACTCTGGGGCCAACGTCCTGACTTTC | CASSKGNSGANVLTF
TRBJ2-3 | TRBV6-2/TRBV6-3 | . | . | TGTGCCAGCAGCTCACGGACCGGACTTACGCAGTATTTT | CASSSRTGLTQYF
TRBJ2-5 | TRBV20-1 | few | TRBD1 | TGCAGTGCTCCGTCCAGACAGGGAGCCCCAGAGACCCAGTACTTC | CSAPSRQGAPETQYF
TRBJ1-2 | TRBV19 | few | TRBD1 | TGTGCCAGTAGTATAAGTCAGGGGGCCTATGGCTACACCTTC | CASSISQGAYGYTF
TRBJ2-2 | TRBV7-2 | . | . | TGTGCCAGCAGCTTAAACCCGGGGACCGGGGAGCTGTTTTTT | CASSLNPGTGELFF
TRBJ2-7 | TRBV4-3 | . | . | TGCGCCAGCAGCCAAGATTTACGGGTTCGGGGCCACGAGCAGTACTTC | CASSQDLRVRGHEQYF
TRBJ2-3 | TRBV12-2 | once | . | TGTGCAAGTCGCTTAGGACTAGCGGGGGGGCCCATAGATACGCAGTATTTT | CASRLGLAGGPIDTQYF
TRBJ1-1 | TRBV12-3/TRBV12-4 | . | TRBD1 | TGTGCCAGCAGTAAAGACACCGGGACAGGGGTGAACACTGAAGCTTTCTTT | CASSKDTGTGVNTEAFF
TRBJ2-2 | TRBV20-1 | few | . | TGCAGTGCTAGAGCGGAATTGAACACCGGGGAGCTGTTTTTT | CSARAELNTGELFF
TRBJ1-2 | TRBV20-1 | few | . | TGCAGTGCCCTCCGGGACATAAATGGCTACACCTTC | CSALRDINGYTF
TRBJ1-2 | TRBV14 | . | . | TGTGCCAGCAGCCAGGGTGAGGGAGGAGGCTACACCTTC | CASSQGEGGGYTF
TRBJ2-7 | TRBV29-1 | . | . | TGCAGCGTTGAAGATGGCACCTACGAGCAGTACTTC | CSVEDGTYEQYF
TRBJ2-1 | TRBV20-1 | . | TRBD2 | TGCAGTGCCCCCCCCCGGGGCGGGGGCTCCTACAATGAGCAGTTCTTC | CSAPPRGGGSYNEQFF
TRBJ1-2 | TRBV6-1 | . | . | TGTGCCAGCAGCCGGGCCTATGGCTACACCTTC | CASSRAYGYTF
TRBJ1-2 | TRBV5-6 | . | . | TGTGCCAGCAGCCCAGCAGACTATGGCTACACCTTC | CASSPADYGYTF
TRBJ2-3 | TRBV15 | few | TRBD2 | TGTGCCACCAGCAGAGGGGAACTAGCGGGGGGGACAGATACGCAGTATTTT | CATSRGELAGGTDTQYF
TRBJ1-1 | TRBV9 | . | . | TGTGCCAGCAGCGAACGGGGGGGGCCCTTATACACTGAAGCTTTCTTT | CASSERGGPLYTEAFF
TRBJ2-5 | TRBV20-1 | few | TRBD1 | TGCAGTGCTAGAGATCAGGGACAGGGTGAAGAGACCCAGTACTTC | CSARDQGQGEETQYF
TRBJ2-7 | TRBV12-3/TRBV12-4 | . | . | TGTGCCAGCAGTTCCTCCTACTACGAGCAGTACTTC | CASSSSYYEQYF
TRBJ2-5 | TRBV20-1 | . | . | TGCAGTGCCCTGGACACCGAAGAGACCCAGTACTTC | CSALDTEETQYF
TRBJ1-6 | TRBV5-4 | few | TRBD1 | TGTGCCAGCAGCTTGGTTTCAGGGGGAAAGGTTGACTCACCCCTCCACTTT | CASSLVSGGKVDSPLHF
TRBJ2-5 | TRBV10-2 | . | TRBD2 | TGCGCCAGCAGTGGGGGACTAGCGGGGCTGGAGACCCAGTACTTC | CASSGGLAGLETQYF
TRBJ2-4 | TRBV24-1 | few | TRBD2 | TGTGCCACCAGTCCGGGGGGGGCGTCGGCCAAAAACATTCAGTACTTC | CATSPGGASAKNIQYF
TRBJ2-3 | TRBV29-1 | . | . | TGCAGCGTTGAATACGGATATTTT | CSVEYGYF
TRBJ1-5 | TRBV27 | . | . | TGTGCCAGCAGTACCATTAGCAATCAGCCCCAGCATTTT | CASSTISNQPQHF
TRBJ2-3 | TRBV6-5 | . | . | TGTGCCAGCAGTTATAGTACAGTAGACACAGATACGCAGTATTTT | CASSYSTVDTDTQYF
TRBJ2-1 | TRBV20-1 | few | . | TGCAGTGCTAGCCGTAGCGCCCTATCCTACAATGAGCAGTTCTTC | CSASRSALSYNEQFF
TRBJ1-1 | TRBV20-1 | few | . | TGCAGTGCTAAACAGGGTTTACGTATGAACACTGAAGCTTTCTTT | CSAKQGLRMNTEAFF
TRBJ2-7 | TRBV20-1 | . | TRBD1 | TGCAGTGCTAGAGTCTCCGGGACAGGACGGGGCGAGCAGTACTTC | CSARVSGTGRGEQYF
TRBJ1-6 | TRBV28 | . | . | TGTGCCAGCCGTGGCGGGGGGCGGGTTAATTCACCCCTCCACTTT | CASRGGGRVNSPLHF
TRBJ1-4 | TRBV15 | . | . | TGTGCCACCAGCAGAGCAGTTCTACGAAGGGGTGAAAAACTGTTTTTT | CATSRAVLRRGEKLFF
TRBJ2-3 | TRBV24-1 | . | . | TGTGCCACCAGTGATGCTCCGTATACGCAGTATTTT | CATSDAPYTQYF
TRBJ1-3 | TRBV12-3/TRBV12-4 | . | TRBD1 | TGTGCCACAACAGGGGACCCTAGGAACACCATATATTTT | CATTGDPRNTIYF
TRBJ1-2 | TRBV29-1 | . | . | TGCAGCGTTGTCCCCGGGGAGGGCTATGGCTACACCTTC | CSVVPGEGYGYTF
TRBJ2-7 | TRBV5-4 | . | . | TGTGCCAGCAGCGCACCCACAGGGGGGGGGGAGCAGTACTTC | CASSAPTGGGEQYF
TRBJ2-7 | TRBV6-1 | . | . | TGTGCCAGCAGTGAAGCGCTTAGGGGCGGCGACTACGAGCAGTACTTC | CASSEALRGGDYEQYF
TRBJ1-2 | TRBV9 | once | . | TGTGCCAGCAGCGCCGGGAGTTGGATTTATGGCTACACCTTC | CASSAGSWIYGYTF
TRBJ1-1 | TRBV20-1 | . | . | TGCAGTGCTAGAGATGGGGGTCCCCTAGGGATGAACACTGAAGCTTTCTTT | CSARDGGPLGMNTEAFF